The 10 T cell receptor beta chains listed next were all sequenced from one sample in a study of T cell clones after liver transplantation (dated by TCRdb to between 2018 and 2021). Libraries were built with the immunoSEQ multiplex PCR assay. The immuneACCESS repertoire file appears here via TCRdb, limited to in-frame rearrangements. These files lack a portion of the clones; in checked studies, under half of the deficit traces to unresolved V genes, and the cause of the others is not known. This sample has roughly 51,000 clones in its table, and roughly 71% of those were observed once. 9.5% to 10% of the sample goes to the ten largest clones. The sequencing here drew on CD4+ T cells from blood, taken 52 to 60 months after liver transplant. These receptors originate from a human patient who received a liver transplant. After a transplant, some T cells may be the graft donor's own cells.

The V call is TRBV23-1, the J call TRBJ2-2, with D perhaps assigned TRBD1 or TRBD2 (6 bases each). TRBV23-1 is an ORF, and what it does is uncertain. V was pared by 2 bases and J by 4 bases, with 20 bases between. The CDR3 consists of 18 residues. Here the CDR3 reads CASSQARSQGRGTGELFF. The CDR3 bases are TGCGCCAGCAGTCAAGCCCGAAGTCAGGGGCGGGGCACCGGGGAGCTGTTTTTT.

This chain links TRBV9 with TRBJ2-2; 8 bases agree with TRBD1. The CDR3 has 16 amino acids. Germline CDR1 SGDLS, CDR2 YYNGEE. With V trimmed by 0 bases and J by 6 bases, 7 bases remained unmatched. DNA of the CDR3: TGTGCCAGCAGCGTAGGTCTGGACAGGGTCTCCGGGGAGCTGTTTTTT. It yields the protein CASSVGLDRVSGELFF.

V and J are TRBV30 and TRBJ2-2, with 11 positions matching TRBD1. The J segment lost 6 bases and the V segment lost 6 bases, leaving 3 bases of the junction unmatched. CDR3 size: 13 residues. From germline, CDR1 is GTSNPN and CDR2 SVGIG (reference sequence). CDR3 nucleotides: TGTGCCTGTAGGACAGGGGGCTCCGGGGAGCTGTTTTTT. It is translated as CACRTGGSGELFF. Full variable domain (outside the CDR3, taken from reference TRBV30 and TRBJ2-2): SQTIHQWPATLVQPVGSPLSLECTVEGTSNPNLYWYRQAAGRGLQLLFYSVGIGQISSEVPQNLSASRPQDRQFILSSKKLLLSDSGFYLCACRTGGSGELFFGEGSRLTVL.

The chain has TRBV9 and TRBJ2-3; D remains ambiguous. This CDR3 is built from 14 residues. Trimming removed 0 bases from V and 3 bases from J, with 8 bases in between. CDR1 and CDR2 (germline): SGDLS, YYNGEE. The CDR3 DNA reads TGTGCCAGCAGCGTAGATGGTCCTACAGATACGCAGTATTTT. Translated, it gives CASSVDGPTDTQYF.

The chain uses TRBV6-1 and TRBJ1-2, with D maybe TRBD1 (6 bases). Germline assignment: CDR1 MNHNS and CDR2 SASEGT. V was cut by 3 bases and J by 0 bases, with 14 bases left in between. The CDR3 is made up of 16 amino acids. CDR3 region: CASSDGYWGPNYGYTF. CDR3 DNA sequence: TGTGCCAGCAGTGATGGATATTGGGGGCCTAACTATGGCTACACCTTC.

This clone appeared a single time. The CDR3 nucleotides read TGCAGTACCCCGGGACAGTCTGAAGCTTTCTTT. Amino acids: CSTPGQSEAFF. V usage is TRBV20-1 and J usage is TRBJ1-1; 7 bases line up with TRBD1. Trimming removed 8 bases from V and 6 bases from J; junction bases left unmatched: 6. Germline loops: CDR1 DFQATT, CDR2 SNEGSKA (reference sequence). The CDR3 has 11 residues.

The J gene is TRBJ1-1, the V gene TRBV30; 9 bases align to TRBD1. The V gene end was trimmed by 8 bases and the J gene end by 5 bases; junction bases not matched to a gene: 9. This CDR3 contains 13 residues. CDR1 and CDR2 from the germline V gene are GTSNPN and SVGIG (reference sequence). For the CDR3, the DNA is TGTGCCCGACACAGGGGGCTCGGAACTGAAGCTTTCTTT. Its protein is CARHRGLGTEAFF. Supplemented by reference TRBV30 and TRBJ1-1, the full variable domain reads SQTIHQWPATLVQPVGSPLSLECTVEGTSNPNLYWYRQAAGRGLQLLFYSVGIGQISSEVPQNLSASRPQDRQFILSSKKLLLSDSGFYLCARHRGLGTEAFFGQGTRLTVV.

The chain couples TRBV7-9 to TRBJ2-7, with 11 bases aligning to TRBD1. This CDR3 spans 16 amino acids. The germline V gene encodes CDR1 SEHNR and CDR2 FQNEAQ (reference sequence). V shed 1 base and J 6 bases; nucleotides not matched to a gene: 8. The CDR3 spells CASSLGGTGGFREQYF. The CDR3 DNA sequence: TGTGCCAGCAGCTTAGGTGGGACAGGGGGTTTCCGCGAGCAGTACTTC.

This chain links TRBV28 with TRBJ2-7; TRBD1 agrees at 7 bases. This CDR3 is 14 amino acids long. The ends lost 5 bases at V and 5 bases at J; junction bases unmatched: 9. CDR1 and CDR2 from the germline V gene are MDHEN and SYDVKM. The CDR3 coding sequence is TGTGCCAGCAGTCCCTTGACAGGGTACAACGAGCAGTACTTC. As protein: CASSPLTGYNEQYF.

This chain connects TRBV19 to TRBJ2-2, with 8 nucleotides matching TRBD1. The germline gives CDR1 LNHDA, CDR2 SQIVND (reference sequence). V trimming: 8 bases; J trimming: 0 bases; junction bases outside the gene matches: 2. The CDR3 runs to 14 residues. This CDR3 is CASAGGANTGELFF. The DNA of the CDR3 is TGTGCCAGTGCAGGGGGCGCGAACACCGGGGAGCTGTTTTTT. Complete variable domain (other parts from reference TRBV19 and TRBJ2-2): DGGITQSPKYLFRKEGQNVTLSCEQNLNHDAMYWYRQDPGQGLRLIYYSQIVNDFQKGDIAEGYSVSREKKESFPLTVTSAQKNPTAFYLCASAGGANTGELFFGEGSRLTVL.